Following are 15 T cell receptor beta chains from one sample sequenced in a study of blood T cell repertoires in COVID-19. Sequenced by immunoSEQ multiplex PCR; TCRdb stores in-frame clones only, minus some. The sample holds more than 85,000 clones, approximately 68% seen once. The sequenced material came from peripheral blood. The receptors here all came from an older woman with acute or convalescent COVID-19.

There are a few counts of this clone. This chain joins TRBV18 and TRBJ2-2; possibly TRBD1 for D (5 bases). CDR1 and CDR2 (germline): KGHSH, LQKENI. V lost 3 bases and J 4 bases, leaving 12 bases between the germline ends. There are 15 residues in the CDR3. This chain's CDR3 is CASSPNPQGTGELFF. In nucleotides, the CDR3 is TGTGCCAGCTCACCCAACCCCCAGGGCACCGGGGAGCTGTTTTTT. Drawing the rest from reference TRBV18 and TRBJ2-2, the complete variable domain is NAGVMQNPRHLVRRRGQEARLRCSPMKGHSHVYWYRQLPEEGLKFMVYLQKENIIDESGMPKERFSAEFPKEGPSILRIQQVVRGDSAAYFCASSPNPQGTGELFFGEGSRLTVL.

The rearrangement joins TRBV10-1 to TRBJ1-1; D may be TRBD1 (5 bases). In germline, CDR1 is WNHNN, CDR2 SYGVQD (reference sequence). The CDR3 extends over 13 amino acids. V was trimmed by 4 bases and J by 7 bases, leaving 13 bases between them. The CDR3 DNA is TGCGCCAGCAGTGCCTCGGGGGTTAGTGAAGCTTTCTTT. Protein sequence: CASSASGVSEAFF.

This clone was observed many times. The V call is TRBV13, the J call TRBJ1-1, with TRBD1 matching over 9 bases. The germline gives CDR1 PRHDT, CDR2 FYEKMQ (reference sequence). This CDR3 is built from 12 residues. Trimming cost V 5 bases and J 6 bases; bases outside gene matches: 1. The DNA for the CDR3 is TGTGCCAGCAGCAGGACAGGGGCTGAAGCTTTCTTT. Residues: CASSRTGAEAFF.

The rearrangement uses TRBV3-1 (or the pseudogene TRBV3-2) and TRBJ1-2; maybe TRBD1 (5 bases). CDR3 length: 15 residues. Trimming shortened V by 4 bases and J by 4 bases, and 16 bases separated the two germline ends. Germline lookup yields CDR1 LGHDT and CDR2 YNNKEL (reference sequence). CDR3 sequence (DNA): TGTGCCAGCAGCCTTGGACATATTGATGGCTATGGCTACACCTTC. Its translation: CASSLGHIDGYGYTF.

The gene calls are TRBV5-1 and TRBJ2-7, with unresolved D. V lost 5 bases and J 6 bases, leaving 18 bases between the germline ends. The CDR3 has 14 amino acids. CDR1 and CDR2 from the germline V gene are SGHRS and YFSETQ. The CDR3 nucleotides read TGCGCCAGCAGGCCAGAAACCAGTATTGTCGAGCAGTACTTC. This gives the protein CASRPETSIVEQYF.

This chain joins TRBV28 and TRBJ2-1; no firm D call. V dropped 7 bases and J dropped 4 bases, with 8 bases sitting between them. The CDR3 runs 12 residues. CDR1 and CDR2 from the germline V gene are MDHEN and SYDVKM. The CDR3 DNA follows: TGTGCCAGCACCCCCTCTTACAATGAGCAGTTCTTC. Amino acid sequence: CASTPSYNEQFF.

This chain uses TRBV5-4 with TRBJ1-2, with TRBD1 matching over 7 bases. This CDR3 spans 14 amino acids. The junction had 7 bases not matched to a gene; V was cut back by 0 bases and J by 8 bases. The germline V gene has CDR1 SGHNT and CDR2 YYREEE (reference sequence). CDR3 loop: CASSLEQGFGGYTF. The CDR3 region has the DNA TGTGCCAGCAGCTTGGAACAGGGGTTTGGAGGCTACACCTTC.

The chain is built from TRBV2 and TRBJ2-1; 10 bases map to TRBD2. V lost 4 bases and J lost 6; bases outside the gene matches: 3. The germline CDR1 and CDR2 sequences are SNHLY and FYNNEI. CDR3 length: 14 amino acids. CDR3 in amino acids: CASSVLAGFNEQFF. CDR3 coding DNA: TGTGCCAGCAGTGTACTAGCGGGATTCAATGAGCAGTTCTTC.

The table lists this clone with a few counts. This chain's CDR3 is CAISESVASYEQYF. Written as DNA, the CDR3 is TGTGCCATCAGTGAAAGTGTGGCCTCCTACGAGCAGTACTTC. J is TRBJ2-7 and V is TRBV10-3; D not certain. V was trimmed by 3 bases and J by 0 bases, leaving 9 bases between them. The germline CDR1 and CDR2 sequences are ENHRY and SYGVKD. The CDR3 sequence is 14 residues long.

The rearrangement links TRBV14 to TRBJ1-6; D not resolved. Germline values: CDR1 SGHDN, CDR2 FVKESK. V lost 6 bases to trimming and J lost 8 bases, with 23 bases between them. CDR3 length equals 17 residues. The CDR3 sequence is CASSLSRGKKGDSPLHF. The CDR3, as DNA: TGTGCCAGCAGTCTCAGTCGAGGGAAGAAGGGAGATTCACCCCTCCACTTT.

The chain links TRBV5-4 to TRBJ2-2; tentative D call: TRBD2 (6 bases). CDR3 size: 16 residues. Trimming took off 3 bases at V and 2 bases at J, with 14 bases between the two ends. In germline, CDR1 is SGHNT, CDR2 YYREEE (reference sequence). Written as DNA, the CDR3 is TGTGCCAGCAGCTACCGGGGGAATCTCAACACCGGGGAGCTGTTTTTT. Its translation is CASSYRGNLNTGELFF.

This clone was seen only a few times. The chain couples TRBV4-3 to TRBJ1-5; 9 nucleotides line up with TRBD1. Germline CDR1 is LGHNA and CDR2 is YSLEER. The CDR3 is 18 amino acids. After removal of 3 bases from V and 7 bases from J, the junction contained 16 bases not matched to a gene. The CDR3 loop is CASSQDPPDRGIGQPQHF. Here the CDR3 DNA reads TGCGCCAGCAGCCAGGACCCCCCGGACAGGGGAATTGGACAGCCCCAGCATTTT.

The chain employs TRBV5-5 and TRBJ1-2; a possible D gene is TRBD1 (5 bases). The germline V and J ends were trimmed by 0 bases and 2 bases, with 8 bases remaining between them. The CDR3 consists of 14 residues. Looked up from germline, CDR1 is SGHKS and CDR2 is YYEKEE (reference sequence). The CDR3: CASSLAGSNYGYTF. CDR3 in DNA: TGTGCCAGCAGCTTGGCAGGGTCCAACTATGGCTACACCTTC.

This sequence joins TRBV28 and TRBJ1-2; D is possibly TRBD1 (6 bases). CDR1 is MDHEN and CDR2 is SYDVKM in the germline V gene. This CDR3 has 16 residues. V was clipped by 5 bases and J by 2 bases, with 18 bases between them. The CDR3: CASSEVSGVRNYGYTF. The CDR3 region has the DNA TGTGCCAGCAGTGAAGTCTCAGGGGTAAGAAACTATGGCTACACCTTC.

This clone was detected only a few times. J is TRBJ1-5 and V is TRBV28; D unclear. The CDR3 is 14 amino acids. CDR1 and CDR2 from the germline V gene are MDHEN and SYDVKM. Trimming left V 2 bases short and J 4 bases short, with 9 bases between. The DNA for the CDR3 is TGTGCCAGCAGTTTAGGGCGAAATAATCAGCCCCAGCATTTT. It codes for CASSLGRNNQPQHF.